These 16 T cell receptor beta chains were sequenced from one sample in a study of CD8 T cells in Susac syndrome. Roughly 0.45 to 1 ug RNA was reverse transcribed with random hexamers. In TCRdb, the immunoSEQ multiplex PCR reads were re-called with MiXCR into one record per CDR3 protein. The table includes over 100,000 distinct CDR3 sequences, about 95% detected once. Sequenced sample: CD4+ T cells from PBMCs. The receptors originated from a human donor in good health.

The gene calls are TRBV7-9 and TRBJ1-1; a weak D match, TRBD1 (5 bases). This CDR3 contains 13 residues. Germline-derived CDR1 and CDR2 are SEHNR and FQNEAQ (reference sequence). V was shortened by 3 bases and J by 2 bases, with 7 bases between the two germline ends. The CDR3 coding sequence is TGTGCCAGCAGCTTGACAGCTAACACTGAAGCTTTCTTT. Translating it yields CASSLTANTEAFF.

The chain carries TRBV19 and TRBJ1-1; perhaps TRBD1 as D (5 bases). Germline V gene lookup returns CDR1 LNHDA and CDR2 SQIVND (reference sequence). Trimming stripped 5 bases from V and 5 bases from J, with 18 bases between. There are 15 residues in the CDR3. The chain's CDR3 is CASSPNPPGGTEAFF. The CDR3 DNA follows: TGTGCCAGTAGTCCAAACCCCCCCGGGGGAACTGAAGCTTTCTTT.

The chain joins TRBV20-1 to TRBJ2-1; 7 bases are a match to TRBD2. Germline CDR1 is DFQATT and CDR2 is SNEGSKA (reference sequence). The CDR3 covers 16 residues. Trimming took 1 base from V and 1 from J; bases not matched to a gene: 7. This CDR3 is CSARGAAGVSYNEQFF. The DNA for the CDR3 is TGCAGTGCTAGAGGAGCGGCGGGAGTATCCTACAATGAGCAGTTCTTC.

This clonotype was detected only once. V and J are TRBV29-1 and TRBJ2-3; D possibly corresponds to TRBD1 (5 bases). CDR3 length: 13 residues. V dropped 4 bases and J dropped 6 bases, with 14 bases sitting between them. In germline, CDR1 is SQVTM, CDR2 ANQGSEA. The CDR3 region is CSVVSQGTDTQYF. The CDR3 DNA follows: TGCAGCGTTGTGTCGCAGGGAACCGATACGCAGTATTTT.

The gene calls are TRBV20-1 and TRBJ2-3; D unclear. V shed 7 bases and J shed 6 bases, with 14 bases lying between them. Germline values: CDR1 DFQATT, CDR2 SNEGSKA (reference sequence). CDR3 length: 12 residues. CDR3 in DNA: TGCAGTGGGTCATACTCCGGGGATACGCAGTATTTT. It codes for CSGSYSGDTQYF.

CDR3 in DNA: TGTGCCAGCAGCGCCGGGACTAGCGGGAGCGATGAGCAGTTCTTC. It is translated as CASSAGTSGSDEQFF. The chain has TRBV3-1 and TRBJ2-1, with TRBD2 matching over 14 bases. V lost 5 bases to trimming and J lost 8 bases; unmatched junction nucleotides: 5. CDR1 and CDR2 from the germline V gene are LGHDT and YNNKEL (reference sequence). The CDR3 consists of 15 residues.

This chain connects TRBV19 to TRBJ1-2; possibly TRBD1 for D (5 bases). Deletions cut 11 bases from V and 7 bases from J, with 17 bases between. CDR1 LNHDA and CDR2 SQIVND come from the germline V gene (reference sequence). This CDR3 is built from 12 residues. In nucleotides, the CDR3 is TGTGCCTGCCTCCTCCCGGGGGGTGGCTACACCTTC. It is translated as CACLLPGGGYTF. Combining the CDR3 with reference TRBV19 and TRBJ1-2 gives the whole variable domain DGGITQSPKYLFRKEGQNVTLSCEQNLNHDAMYWYRQDPGQGLRLIYYSQIVNDFQKGDIAEGYSVSREKKESFPLTVTSAQKNPTAFYLCACLLPGGGYTFGSGTRLTVV.

The chain is built from TRBV29-1 and TRBJ2-1; D is unresolved. V was shortened by 2 bases and J by 6 bases, with 8 bases between the two germline ends. The CDR3 runs 12 residues. CDR1 is SQVTM and CDR2 is ANQGSEA in the germline V gene. The CDR3 loop reads CSVERQINEQFF. CDR3 nucleotides: TGCAGCGTTGAACGGCAGATCAATGAGCAGTTCTTC.

The V gene is TRBV29-1, the J gene TRBJ2-5, with D perhaps being TRBD1 or TRBD2 (5 bases each). V was cut by 6 bases and J by 5 bases, with 13 bases left in between. The CDR3 totals 12 residues. CDR1 and CDR2 (germline): SQVTM, ANQGSEA. CDR3: CSVGRTGETQYF. The CDR3 DNA is TGCAGCGTGGGACGGACTGGGGAGACCCAGTACTTC.

The rearrangement joins TRBV6-2 or TRBV6-3 to TRBJ2-7; 9 bases line up with TRBD2. Unmatched junction bases numbered 5, after V lost 2 bases and J lost 3 bases. The CDR3 is 15 amino acids. The V gene's germline CDR1 is MNHEY and CDR2 SVGEGT. The CDR3 DNA reads as TGTGCCAGCAGTTACCCGGCGACTAGCGGCTACGAGCAGTACTTC. This translates into CASSYPATSGYEQYF.

V usage is TRBV6-5 and J usage is TRBJ2-7; D unclear. Looked up from germline, CDR1 is MNHEY and CDR2 is SVGAGI. This CDR3 contains 14 residues. Trimming removed 2 bases at V and 3 bases at J, with 11 bases between. CDR3 loop: CASSYNGYVYEQYF. CDR3 in DNA: TGTGCCAGCAGTTACAACGGGTACGTCTACGAGCAGTACTTC.

The V call is TRBV20-1, the J call TRBJ1-6; D might be TRBD1 (6 bases). This CDR3 has 14 amino acids. The germline V gene has CDR1 DFQATT and CDR2 SNEGSKA (reference sequence). V was cut by 4 bases and J by 7 bases, with 14 bases left in between. The CDR3 sequence is CSAKGDTLNSPLHF. The CDR3 coding sequence is TGCAGTGCTAAGGGGGACACATTAAATTCACCCCTCCACTTT.

The V and J genes are TRBV29-1 and TRBJ2-1, with D uncertain. CDR3 length equals 8 residues. The germline V gene has CDR1 SQVTM and CDR2 ANQGSEA. V was shortened by 2 bases and J by 14 bases, with 4 bases between the two germline ends. The CDR3 loop is CSVEREFF. CDR3 sequence (DNA): TGCAGCGTTGAACGCGAGTTCTTC.

This clonotype was observed once. The V and J genes are TRBV20-1 and TRBJ1-2; 9 positions agree with TRBD1. V was pared by 6 bases and J by 8 bases, with 4 bases of the junction left unmatched. The length of the CDR3 is 11 residues. CDR1 DFQATT and CDR2 SNEGSKA come from the germline V gene (reference sequence). The CDR3 loop is CSAWDREGYTF. The CDR3 DNA follows: TGCAGTGCGTGGGACAGGGAAGGCTACACCTTC.

The genes are TRBV3-1 and TRBJ1-2; TRBD1 is a possible D gene (6 bases). The V gene lost 0 bases and the J gene lost 7 bases, with 12 bases spanning the gap. The CDR3 totals 14 residues. Germline V gene sequence: CDR1 LGHDT, CDR2 YNNKEL (reference sequence). CDR3 sequence (DNA): TGTGCCAGCAGCCAAGACAGGGGATCCGGTGGCTACACCTTC. Encoded protein: CASSQDRGSGGYTF.

This chain uses TRBV24-1 with TRBJ2-1; TRBD1 agrees at 8 bases. V trimming: 4 bases; J trimming: 9 bases; junction bases outside the gene matches: 4. Germline V gives CDR1 KGHDR, CDR2 SFDVKD. This CDR3 has 13 amino acids. The CDR3 loop reads CATSESGGGEQFF. The CDR3, as DNA: TGTGCCACCAGTGAGTCAGGGGGCGGTGAGCAGTTCTTC.